This T cell receptor (beta chain) was captured by sequencing in a study of T cells after yellow fever vaccination. This clonotype was seen a handful of times. A single record per CDR3 protein comes from TCRdb applying MiXCR to the 5' RACE reads. The table lists 400,000 to 450,000 distinct CDR3 sequences, around 19% of them singletons. The sequencing used PBMCs, collected before the yellow fever booster vaccination. The clonotype comes from a man between 18 and 29 years old who received the YFV17D yellow fever vaccine.

This CDR3 reads CASSPGFDDLRTF. CDR3 bases: TGCGCCAGCAGCCCCGGATTTGACGACTTGCGCACCTTC. The rearrangement links TRBV4-3 to TRBJ1-2; D call uncertain. Germline loops: CDR1 LGHNA, CDR2 YSLEER. V shed 4 bases and J shed 13 bases, with 19 bases lying between them. The CDR3 consists of 13 residues.